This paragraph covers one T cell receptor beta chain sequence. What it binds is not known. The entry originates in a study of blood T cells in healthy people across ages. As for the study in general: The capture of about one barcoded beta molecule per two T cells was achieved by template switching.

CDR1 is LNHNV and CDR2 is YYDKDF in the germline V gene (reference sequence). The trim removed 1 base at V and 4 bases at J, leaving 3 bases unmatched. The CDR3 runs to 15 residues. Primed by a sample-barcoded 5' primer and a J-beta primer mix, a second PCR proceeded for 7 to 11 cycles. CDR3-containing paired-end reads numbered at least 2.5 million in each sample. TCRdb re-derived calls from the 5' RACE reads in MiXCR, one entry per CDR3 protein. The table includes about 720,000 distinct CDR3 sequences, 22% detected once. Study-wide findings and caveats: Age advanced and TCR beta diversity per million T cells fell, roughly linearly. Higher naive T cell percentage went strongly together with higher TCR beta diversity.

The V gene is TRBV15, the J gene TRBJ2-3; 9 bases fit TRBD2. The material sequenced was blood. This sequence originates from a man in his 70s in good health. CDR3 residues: CATSRGAGGPDTQYF. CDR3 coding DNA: TGTGCCACCAGCAGAGGGGCGGGAGGGCCAGATACGCAGTATTTT.